This is a list of T cell receptor beta chains from one sample in a study of blood T cell repertoires in COVID-19. Data came from immunoSEQ multiplex PCR; TCRdb stores just in-frame clones and leaves some out. Of more than 95,000 clones in the sample, about three quarters are singletons; the top ten hold just under 20%. Sequencing was carried out using peripheral blood. Receptor source: a woman in her sixties or seventies with acute or convalescent COVID-19. The CDR3 runs from the conserved cysteine through the conserved F or W. A D gene is named only where the DNA matches it firmly. Not every row has a clone size; where given, it reads once, few, many or a size class.

TRBV2	NA	NA	TRBJ1-1	TGTGCCAGCAGTGAGAGGTTGGGAGCTTTCTTT	CASSERLGAFF
TRBV6-1	NA	NA	TRBJ1-3	TGTGCCAGCAGTGAAAGGAGTGGAAACACCATATATTTT	CASSERSGNTIYF
TRBV7-2	NA	NA	TRBJ1-5	TGTGCCAGCAGCTTAGGGGCAGGCAATAGAGGGAATCAGCCCCAGCATTTT	CASSLGAGNRGNQPQHF
TRBV28	NA	NA	TRBJ2-7	TGTGCCAGCAGTTCGGGGGCGGGGGCAGGGGAGCAGTACTTC	CASSSGAGAGEQYF
TRBV19	TRBD2	NA	TRBJ2-7	TGTGCCAGTAGTATCGTTAGCGGGAGCTCCTACGAGCAGTACTTC	CASSIVSGSSYEQYF
TRBV6-1	TRBD1	NA	TRBJ1-5	TGTGCCAGCAGTGAAGGACCAACAGGGGGTCAGCCCCAGCATTTT	CASSEGPTGGQPQHF
TRBV9	TRBD1	NA	TRBJ2-7	TGTGCCAGCAGCGCAGAGGGGGTTTGGGACAGTAGAAAGGAGCAGTACTTC	CASSAEGVWDSRKEQYF
TRBV2	NA	many	TRBJ1-4	TGTGCCAGCAGCGTAGCAGGGGTCACTAATGAAAAACTGTTTTTT	CASSVAGVTNEKLFF
TRBV19	TRBD2	NA	TRBJ2-5	TGTGCCAGTAGTATAGTAGCGGGGCAAGAGACCCAGTACTTC	CASSIVAGQETQYF
TRBV5-1	NA	NA	TRBJ1-2	TGCGCCAGCAGCTTGGGGCCACAGGCCCGTAACTATGGCTACACCTTC	CASSLGPQARNYGYTF
TRBV2	TRBD1	NA	TRBJ1-1	TGTGCCAGCAGGAGACAGGGGGCTGCCGGAGCTTTCTTT	CASRRQGAAGAFF
TRBV16	TRBD1	few	TRBJ1-2	TGTGCCAGCAGCCAATCGGACAGGATAGGGGGCTACACCTTC	CASSQSDRIGGYTF
TRBV28	NA	NA	TRBJ1-1	TGTGCCACCCAACAGTCGAGCCTTGAAGCTTTCTTT	CATQQSSLEAFF
TRBV19	TRBD2	NA	TRBJ2-2	TGTGCCAGTGGGACTAGCGGGGGGGCCTACACCGGGGAGCTGTTTTTT	CASGTSGGAYTGELFF
TRBV28	TRBD2	NA	TRBJ2-1	TGTGCCAGCAGTCGACTAGCGGGGGTTGACAATGAGCAGTTCTTC	CASSRLAGVDNEQFF
TRBV7-6	NA	NA	TRBJ2-7	TGTGCCAGCAGCATTAACAGCTACGAGCAGTACTTC	CASSINSYEQYF
TRBV6-2/TRBV6-3	TRBD1	NA	TRBJ1-1	TGTGCCAGCAGCCCGGGACAGGGTCTGGAAGCTTTCTTT	CASSPGQGLEAFF
TRBV5-6	NA	NA	TRBJ1-4	TGTGCCAGCAGCTTTGGCAGGGCTGGTGAAAAACTGTTTTTT	CASSFGRAGEKLFF
TRBV4-3	NA	few	TRBJ1-4	TGCGCCAGCAGCACAGTAACTAATGAAAAACTGTTTTTT	CASSTVTNEKLFF
TRBV28	TRBD1	few	TRBJ2-7	TGTGCCAGCACCAGGGACAGGGAGCTTCGAGAGCAGTACTTC	CASTRDRELREQYF
TRBV5-1	NA	NA	TRBJ2-2	TGCGCCAGCAGCTTAGAAGGGGTCCTCTTGAACACCGGGGAGCTGTTTTTT	CASSLEGVLLNTGELFF
TRBV6-1	TRBD1	once	TRBJ1-2	TGTGCCAGCAGTGATGCGACCCGGGACAGCCACTTC	CASSDATRDSHF
TRBV6-2/TRBV6-3	TRBD1	NA	TRBJ1-3	TGTGCCAGCAGTTACTCGACTCTGGGAACAGGGGACTCTGGAAACACCATATATTTT	CASSYSTLGTGDSGNTIYF
TRBV19	NA	NA	TRBJ1-5	TGTGCCAGTACCATCACCGGGACTGGGGGTCAGCCCCAGCATTTT	CASTITGTGGQPQHF
TRBV6-5	TRBD1	once	TRBJ2-7	TGTGCCAGCAGTTACCGGGACAGTCCCGACTACGAGCAGTACTTC	CASSYRDSPDYEQYF
TRBV6-1	NA	NA	TRBJ2-1	TGTGCCAGCAGTGAAAGGGGACTCTACAATGAGCAGTTCTTC	CASSERGLYNEQFF
TRBV12-3/TRBV12-4	NA	NA	TRBJ1-4	TGTGCCAGTTGCGTTACGTTTGAAAAACTGTTTTTT	CASCVTFEKLFF
TRBV6-2/TRBV6-3	TRBD1	NA	TRBJ1-4	TGTGCCAGCAGTCGCTATGGGACAGATGAAAAACTGTTTTTT	CASSRYGTDEKLFF
TRBV19	NA	NA	TRBJ1-1	TGTGCCAGTAGTATTTTAGGGGTCACTGAAGCTTTCTTT	CASSILGVTEAFF
TRBV10-3	TRBD2	NA	TRBJ2-1	TGTGCCATCAAAGGGCTAGCGGGGGGCCTGAGCTCCTACAATGAGCAGTTCTTC	CAIKGLAGGLSSYNEQFF
TRBV30	NA	NA	TRBJ1-1	TGTGCCTGGGGTAACCAGCAGGGGACTGAAGCTTTCTTT	CAWGNQQGTEAFF
TRBV6-5	NA	NA	TRBJ2-5	TGTGCCAGCAGTTACTCGCCAGGGGCCGGGTCGGAGACCCAGTACTTC	CASSYSPGAGSETQYF
TRBV10-3	NA	NA	TRBJ2-6	TGTGCCATCAGCGGTCAGGGGAGTGCCTCTGGGGCCAACGTCCTGACTTTC	CAISGQGSASGANVLTF
TRBV6-6	NA	NA	TRBJ2-7	TGTGCCAGCAGTTCCAGGCTCAGCTCCTACGAGCAGTACTTC	CASSSRLSSYEQYF
TRBV19	NA	NA	TRBJ1-1	TGTGCCAGTAGTATACGGACTCCGTCCACTGAAGCTTTCTTT	CASSIRTPSTEAFF
TRBV30	NA	NA	TRBJ1-5	TGTGCCTGGAGTGAGTCCGCCGGGAGGCCCCAGCATTTT	CAWSESAGRPQHF
TRBV7-2	NA	NA	TRBJ2-7	TGTGCCAGCAGCTTAGCCACAGGCTACGAGCAGTACTTC	CASSLATGYEQYF
TRBV6-1	TRBD1	NA	TRBJ1-4	TGTGCCAGCAGTGAAGCTGCAGGGGGAGAACTGTTTTTT	CASSEAAGGELFF
TRBV18	NA	NA	TRBJ1-2	TGTGCCAGCTCACCGCAAGGGGCAGGCAAACTAAACTATGGCTACACCTTC	CASSPQGAGKLNYGYTF
TRBV11-2	TRBD1	NA	TRBJ1-1	TGTGCCAGCAGCTTAGTATCTTACAGGGGGAGCACTGAAGCTTTCTTT	CASSLVSYRGSTEAFF
TRBV27	NA	NA	TRBJ1-5	TGTGCCAGCAGTTTAGAAGGGAGGGACCAGCCCCAGCATTTT	CASSLEGRDQPQHF
TRBV7-2	NA	once	TRBJ1-5	TGTGCCAGCAGCCTCACGTACGGGGGGAGCCAGCCCCAGCATTTT	CASSLTYGGSQPQHF
TRBV5-6	TRBD1	NA	TRBJ1-2	TGTGCCAGCAGCTTGGTGGGACAGGGGGCGTCTGGCTACACCTTC	CASSLVGQGASGYTF
TRBV6-6	TRBD2	NA	TRBJ2-1	TGTGCCAGCAGTCCGCCACTTCAAGCGGGGGGGCGGAATGAGCAGTTCTTC	CASSPPLQAGGRNEQFF
TRBV6-5	TRBD1	NA	TRBJ1-2	TGTGCCAGCAGTCTTCCGGGACAGGGGAGTTGGGGCTACACCTTC	CASSLPGQGSWGYTF
TRBV4-3	NA	NA	TRBJ2-7	TGCGCCAGCAGCCAAGGAGACAGTCTGCTCTACGAGCAGTACTTC	CASSQGDSLLYEQYF
TRBV6-5	TRBD1	once	TRBJ1-5	TGTGCCAGCACTACAGGGGATAGCAATCAGCCCCAGCATTTT	CASTTGDSNQPQHF
TRBV19	NA	NA	TRBJ1-2	TGTGCCAGTAGTATCCGAAAGGGGACAATCAACTATGGCTACACCTTC	CASSIRKGTINYGYTF
TRBV30	NA	few	TRBJ2-1	TGTGCCTGGGGGGCGGGATGGGGGATTGATGAGCAGTTCTTC	CAWGAGWGIDEQFF
TRBV4-1	TRBD1	many	TRBJ1-1	TGCGCCAGCAGCCAAGATGGACAGGGACCGGCTGAAGCTTTCTTT	CASSQDGQGPAEAFF
TRBV6-2/TRBV6-3	NA	NA	TRBJ1-5	TGTGCCAGCAGTTACGCCCAGGGGAATCAGCCCCAGCATTTT	CASSYAQGNQPQHF
TRBV6-5	NA	NA	TRBJ1-5	TGTGCCAGCACCCATCTACTTCATCAGCCCCAGCATTTT	CASTHLLHQPQHF
TRBV19	TRBD1	many	TRBJ2-7	TGTGCCAGTAGCCAAGGACAGGGACCCGAGCAGTACTTC	CASSQGQGPEQYF
TRBV5-1	TRBD2	NA	TRBJ2-7	TGCGCCAGCAGCTTGGCCGGGGGAGGGTCGACCTACGAGCAGTACTTC	CASSLAGGGSTYEQYF
TRBV5-6	NA	many	TRBJ2-2	TGTGCCAGCAGCTTGTTTCAAGGGGTTAACACCGGGGAGCTGTTTTTT	CASSLFQGVNTGELFF
TRBV5-1	NA	NA	TRBJ1-4	TGCGCCAGCAGCTTGGGTCTCAACCGAGAACTGTTTTTT	CASSLGLNRELFF
TRBV28	TRBD1	few	TRBJ2-3	TGTGCCAGCAGTTTGCAAGGACAGGGGAAAACAGATACGCAGTATTTT	CASSLQGQGKTDTQYF
TRBV4-3	TRBD1	NA	TRBJ1-2	TGCGCCAGCAGCCAAGCTGGACAGGGATATGGCTACACCTTC	CASSQAGQGYGYTF